A few counts support the clone carrying this TCR beta chain. TCRdb ran MiXCR on the RT-PCR reads and lists one entry per CDR3 protein. The profile shows about 680,000 distinct CDR3 sequences, approximately 15% of them singletons. Germline trimming cut 5 bases from V and 8 bases from J; bases unmatched to any gene: 13. In germline, CDR1 is SGHRS, CDR2 YFSETQ. This CDR3 spans 16 amino acids. This chain joins TRBV5-1 and TRBJ2-1; 10 bases are a match to TRBD2. This receptor was taken from a female donor in good health, serving as a healthy control. Specimen: memory CD4+ T cells from blood. Here the CDR3 DNA reads TGCGCCAGCAGGGCTTCTCACGGGACTAGCGTAGATGAGCAGTTCTTC. This sequence encodes CASRASHGTSVDEQFF.